The source of this T cell receptor (beta chain) is a study of T cells in Graves' hyperthyroidism and ophthalmopathy. This CDR3 region has 14 residues. Germline CDR1 is SGHRS and CDR2 is YFSETQ. V was pared by 4 bases and J by 8 bases, with 4 bases of the junction left unmatched. RNA transcripts provided the source from which TCR beta CDR3 regions were amplified. A first-round RT-PCR of the TCR CDR3 used the HTBI primer set. TCRdb re-called the multiplex PCR reads with MiXCR, one entry per CDR3 protein. The sample gives approximately 330,000 distinct CDR3 sequences, around 15% of which show up once; 34% is in the top ten. This clonotype was picked up a small number of times. It was uncontrolled infection, other autoimmune disease, pregnancy or lactation that excluded patients.

The V call is TRBV5-1, the J call TRBJ1-6; 9 bases are a match to TRBD1. The source of this sequence is a middle-aged woman with Graves' ophthalmopathy. The sample consisted of blood. CDR3 in amino acids: CASSRTGVDSPLHF. In DNA, the CDR3 is TGCGCCAGCAGCCGGACAGGGGTTGATTCACCCCTCCACTTT.